A selection of T cell receptor beta chains follows, all from one sample in a study of T cells in Graves' hyperthyroidism and ophthalmopathy. TCRdb re-derived calls from the multiplex PCR reads in MiXCR, one entry per CDR3 protein. The data hold about 400,000 distinct CDR3 sequences, with around 15% observed a single time. The sequencing sample was made of blood. These receptors were collected from a man aged 50-60 years with Graves' ophthalmopathy. CDR3s include the opening cysteine and the closing phenylalanine or tryptophan. The D gene is left open where the match is weak. Expanded clones get a size class; other rows say once, few or many, or leave the size out.

d_gene	v_gene	abundance	j_gene	CDR3nt	CDR3aa
TRBD2	TRBV5-1	many	TRBJ2-7	TGCGCCAGCAGCCGTACTAGCGGGAGTGTCTACGAGCAGTACTTC	CASSRTSGSVYEQYF
-	TRBV11-2	many	TRBJ2-1	TGTGCCAGCGGAAGTGGAAGGCTCAATGAGCAGTTCTTC	CASGSGRLNEQFF
TRBD2	TRBV6-2/TRBV6-3	many	TRBJ2-1	TGTGCCAGCAGTTACTCAATCCTAAGCGGGGAATACAATGAGCAGTTCTTC	CASSYSILSGEYNEQFF
-	TRBV6-1	many	TRBJ2-7	TGTGCCAGCAGTGGGAGGGACCCCCCGAGACCCTACGAGCAGTACTTC	CASSGRDPPRPYEQYF
TRBD2	TRBV12-3/TRBV12-4	few	TRBJ2-1	TGTGCCAGCATTGCCGGGACTAGCGGCGAGCAGTTCTTC	CASIAGTSGEQFF
-	TRBV7-9	-	TRBJ2-5	TGTGCCCGCAGCTTTGGAGAAAGGGCCACGCTCCAGTACTTC	CARSFGERATLQYF
-	TRBV5-1	many	TRBJ2-3	TGCGCCAGCAGGGAGGGGCCGGATACGCAGTATTTT	CASREGPDTQYF
-	TRBV28	few	TRBJ1-2	TGTGCCAGCAAGGAACAGGACCATGGCTACACCTTC	CASKEQDHGYTF
TRBD2	TRBV14	-	TRBJ2-3	TGTGCCAGCAGCCCCTTAGCGGGAGGGCCGGAAGATACGCAGTATTTT	CASSPLAGGPEDTQYF
TRBD2	TRBV9	-	TRBJ2-1	TGTGCCAGCAGCGTAGGTGATAGCGGGATATGTGAGCAGTTCTTC	CASSVGDSGICEQFF
TRBD1	TRBV5-1	many	TRBJ2-7	TGCGCCAGCAGCTTGCGCCCGGGACAGGGGGTGCAGTACTTC	CASSLRPGQGVQYF
-	TRBV24-1	once	TRBJ1-3	TGTGCCACCAGTGCTGGAAACACCATATATTTT	CATSAGNTIYF
-	TRBV18	many	TRBJ1-1	TGTGCCAGCTCACCTTGGACCGTCACGAACACTGAAGCTTTCTTT	CASSPWTVTNTEAFF
-	TRBV20-1	many	TRBJ2-7	TGCAGTGCTAGAGTGGGGTCCAACGAGCAGTACTTC	CSARVGSNEQYF
-	TRBV27	-	TRBJ2-1	TGTGCCAGCAGTTTATCGGTCGGCCAGCTCGAGCAGTTCTTC	CASSLSVGQLEQFF
-	TRBV5-1	many	TRBJ2-4	TGCGCCAGCAGCGAGGACGGACAAAACATTCAGTACTTC	CASSEDGQNIQYF
-	TRBV10-3	many	TRBJ1-1	TGTGCCATCAGTGAGTCGTTCCAGTCCACTGAAGCTTTCTTT	CAISESFQSTEAFF
-	TRBV30	many	TRBJ1-4	TGTGCCGGGGTTGGGGCTATAACTAATGAAAAACTGTTTTTT	CAGVGAITNEKLFF
TRBD1	TRBV7-7	-	TRBJ2-3	TGTGCCAGCAGCGCCGGGACCCTCAGGGGGACGCAGTATTTT	CASSAGTLRGTQYF
TRBD2	TRBV6-1	few	TRBJ2-1	TGTGCCAGCAGTTCTCCCGGGACTAGCGGGCCCTACAATGAGCAGTTCTTC	CASSSPGTSGPYNEQFF
-	TRBV29-1	many	TRBJ1-4	TGCAGCGCCAGACAGGACGGTACTGAAAAACTGTTTTTT	CSARQDGTEKLFF
-	TRBV29-1	many	TRBJ2-1	TGCAGCGTTGGTGGGGGGCTATACAATGAGCAGTTCTTC	CSVGGGLYNEQFF
TRBD1	TRBV28	-	TRBJ1-2	TGTGCCAGCAGTTTCACTGGTCCGGGACAGGGTAGCTATGGCTACACCTTC	CASSFTGPGQGSYGYTF
-	TRBV5-6	few	TRBJ2-7	TGTGCCAGCAGCCCCCTGGACTTCTACGAGCAGTACTTC	CASSPLDFYEQYF
TRBD2	TRBV28	many	TRBJ2-5	TGTGCCAGCAGTTTTCGGATAGCGGGAGGAGAGACCCAGTACTTC	CASSFRIAGGETQYF
TRBD1	TRBV7-2	-	TRBJ2-3	TGTGCCAGCAGCCTCCGGACAGGGCGAAGCACAGATACGCAGTATTTT	CASSLRTGRSTDTQYF
TRBD2	TRBV6-1	few	TRBJ2-3	TGTGCCAGCAAAAGACTAGCGGGACAATCCGATACGCAGTATTTT	CASKRLAGQSDTQYF
TRBD2	TRBV27	many	TRBJ2-5	TGTGCCAGCAGTCTACGAGGACTAGCGGGAGTTGTGGTGGAAGAGGGGTACTTC	CASSLRGLAGVVVEEGYF
-	TRBV29-1	-	TRBJ2-1	TGCAGCGTTGAAGAGACGGGGCGGGTCGGAGATTACTATGAGCAGTTCTTC	CSVEETGRVGDYYEQFF
-	TRBV19	few	TRBJ2-1	TGTGCCAGTAGGTTTACCTCTAGAGATGAGCAGTTCTTC	CASRFTSRDEQFF
-	TRBV2	-	TRBJ2-5	TGTGGCAGCAGTGCCCTAGGAGGGGGGGAGACCCAGTACTTC	CGSSALGGGETQYF
TRBD2	TRBV5-1	many	TRBJ2-7	TGCGCCAGCAGCTTGAATTCGCGCGGGAGGGCTGTCAACGAGCAGTACTTC	CASSLNSRGRAVNEQYF
-	TRBV3-1	many	TRBJ2-2	TGTGCCAGCAGCCAAGATCGGCTTGGGTACGGGGAGCTGTTTTTT	CASSQDRLGYGELFF
-	TRBV7-9	many	TRBJ2-3	TGTGCCAGCAGCTTAACATCCGAAAGTTCGCATACGCAGTATTTT	CASSLTSESSHTQYF
-	TRBV27	-	TRBJ2-7	TGTGCCAGCAGCATTAGCGCATCCTCCTACGAGCAGTACTTC	CASSISASSYEQYF
TRBD2	TRBV7-2	few	TRBJ2-3	TGTGCCAGCAGCTTTAGCGGGAGTCGGGATACGCAGTATTTT	CASSFSGSRDTQYF
-	TRBV12-5	many	TRBJ1-1	TGTGCTAGTGGTTTGGGAATGTCAGGGAGGATCTCCGGCACTGAAGCTTTCTTT	CASGLGMSGRISGTEAFF
-	TRBV28	many	TRBJ1-5	TGTGCCAGCAGTTTTGGGGAGAGCAATCAGCCCCAGCATTTT	CASSFGESNQPQHF
TRBD1	TRBV4-1	few	TRBJ2-7	TGCGCCAGCAGCCAAGATCGGGACAGGGTCGTATCCTACGAGCAGTACTTC	CASSQDRDRVVSYEQYF
-	TRBV28	many	TRBJ1-4	TGTGCCAGCTCCCTTATTTCGGGGGGAGGTGAAAAACTGTTTTTT	CASSLISGGGEKLFF
TRBD1	TRBV3-1	many	TRBJ2-7	TGTGCCAGCAGCCAAGAACCGGGACAGGGCCGCTACGAGCAGTACTTC	CASSQEPGQGRYEQYF
TRBD2	TRBV3-1	many	TRBJ2-7	TGTGCCAGCAGCCCCTTGACTAGCTCCCACGAGCAGTACTTC	CASSPLTSSHEQYF